A selection of T cell receptor beta chains follows, all from one sample in a study of blood T cell repertoires in COVID-19. TCRdb's table, derived via immunoSEQ multiplex PCR, lists solely in-frame clones and lacks some. The sample yields some 150,000 clones, 80% to 90% seen once. The sequenced material came from peripheral blood. These TCRs come from a man in his 60s with acute or convalescent COVID-19. Each CDR3 is given with its conserved first and last residue. A D gene is named only where the DNA matches it firmly. The size field is filled for only some rows; it gives once, few, many or a size class.

CDR3aa,CDR3nt,d_gene,abundance,v_gene,j_gene
CASSLDTFGGGLRYF,TGTGCCAGCAGCTTAGATACCTTTGGGGGGGGATTGAGGTATTTT,TRBD2,once,TRBV11-2,TRBJ2-3
CASSDTQGYEKLFF,TGTGCCAGCAGTGATACGCAGGGGTATGAAAAACTGTTTTTT,.,few,TRBV25-1,TRBJ1-4
CASSQVGAIAQFF,TGTGCCAGCAGCCAAGTTGGGGCGATCGCGCAGTTCTTC,.,.,TRBV3-1/TRBV3-2,TRBJ2-1
CASILGRTNTGELFF,TGTGCCAGTATCCTTGGGAGAACGAACACCGGGGAGCTGTTTTTT,.,.,TRBV3-1/TRBV3-2,TRBJ2-2
CASSPVAGSGTQYF,TGTGCCAGCAGCCCCGTGGCAGGGTCGGGGACCCAGTACTTC,.,once,TRBV11-2,TRBJ2-5
CASRGPGGRNTEAFF,TGTGCCAGCAGGGGCCCGGGGGGGAGGAACACTGAAGCTTTCTTT,.,.,TRBV6-5,TRBJ1-1
CASTEPGTGASRGYTF,TGCGCCAGCACGGAACCGGGGACAGGGGCTAGTCGGGGCTACACCTTC,TRBD1,.,TRBV5-1,TRBJ1-2
CAWSPPGLGGEKLFF,TGTGCCTGGAGTCCGCCGGGACTTGGGGGGGAAAAACTGTTTTTT,.,.,TRBV30,TRBJ1-4
CASSDRREQYF,TGTGCCAGCAGCGACCGCAGGGAGCAGTACTTC,.,.,TRBV7-8,TRBJ2-7
CASSQDYGRGAGANVLTF,TGTGCCAGCAGCCAAGATTACGGCAGGGGGGCTGGGGCCAACGTCCTGACTTTC,.,once,TRBV3-1/TRBV3-2,TRBJ2-6
CATSDWRRGYQGELFF,TGTGCCACCAGTGATTGGCGGCGGGGGTACCAAGGGGAGCTGTTTTTT,TRBD2,once,TRBV24-1,TRBJ2-2
CASSIVGRGVTDTQYF,TGTGCCAGCAGTATAGTCGGCAGGGGGGTCACAGATACGCAGTATTTT,.,.,TRBV27,TRBJ2-3
CASSLRGPETQYF,TGTGCCAGCAGTTTAAGGGGGCCCGAGACCCAGTACTTC,TRBD1,.,TRBV27,TRBJ2-5
CASSWRTGPNTEAFF,TGTGCCAGCAGCTGGCGGACAGGCCCGAACACTGAAGCTTTCTTT,TRBD1,.,TRBV14,TRBJ1-1
CASSLSSERRAFF,TGTGCCAGCAGTTTGTCGTCGGAAAGGAGGGCATTTTTT,.,.,TRBV12-3/TRBV12-4,TRBJ1-5
CASSSTSGGADTQYF,TGTGCCAGCTCATCCACTAGCGGGGGGGCCGATACGCAGTATTTT,TRBD2,once,TRBV18,TRBJ2-3
CASSEPLARETQYF,TGTGCCAGCAGTGAACCCCTAGCGAGGGAGACCCAGTACTTC,.,.,TRBV2,TRBJ2-5
CASSLYRGATEAFF,TGCGCCAGCAGCTTATACAGGGGGGCCACTGAAGCTTTCTTT,TRBD1,.,TRBV5-1,TRBJ1-1
CSAWAGDSNQPQHF,TGCAGCGCATGGGCGGGGGACAGCAATCAGCCCCAGCATTTT,.,.,TRBV29-1,TRBJ1-5
CATSKGTSGGTSTDTQYF,TGTGCCACCAGCAAAGGGACTAGCGGGGGGACTAGCACAGATACGCAGTATTTT,TRBD2,.,TRBV24-1,TRBJ2-3
CASSQAGSGNTIYF,TGTGCCAGCAGCCAAGCGGGATCTGGAAACACCATATATTTT,.,.,TRBV14,TRBJ1-3
CASSLGGLNTEAFF,TGTGCCAGCAGCTTAGGCGGGTTGAACACTGAAGCTTTCTTT,.,.,TRBV27,TRBJ1-1
CASSLGQGGNEQFF,TGTGCCAGCAGCTTGGGACAGGGGGGCAATGAGCAGTTCTTC,TRBD1,.,TRBV7-9,TRBJ2-1
CASSASSGGYNEQFF,TGCGCCAGCAGCGCCTCTAGCGGGGGGTACAATGAGCAGTTCTTC,TRBD2,.,TRBV5-1,TRBJ2-1
CASSSGQGYGYTF,TGTGCCAGCAGCTCTGGACAGGGTTATGGCTACACCTTC,TRBD1,few,TRBV7-3,TRBJ1-2
CASSQRGWADTQYF,TGCGCCAGCAGCCAACGAGGGTGGGCAGATACGCAGTATTTT,.,once,TRBV5-1,TRBJ2-3
CSAQGGAYEQYF,TGCAGCGCCCAGGGGGGTGCCTACGAGCAGTACTTC,.,.,TRBV29-1,TRBJ2-7
CASSPSGGRETQYF,TGTGCCAGTAGCCCAAGCGGGGGGAGGGAGACCCAGTACTTC,TRBD2,.,TRBV19,TRBJ2-5
CASSYSPRAHYGYTF,TGTGCCAGCAGTTACTCGCCCAGGGCTCACTATGGCTACACCTTC,.,.,TRBV6-5,TRBJ1-2
CASSRGTSYEQYF,TGTGCCAGCAGCCGGGGGACCTCCTACGAGCAGTACTTC,.,.,TRBV7-9,TRBJ2-7
CASSVAGGTANEKLFF,TGTGCCAGCAGCGTAGCTGGTGGGACAGCTAATGAAAAACTGTTTTTT,TRBD1,.,TRBV9,TRBJ1-4
CASSLGLAGEETQYF,TGTGCCAGCAGCTTAGGACTAGCGGGGGAGGAGACCCAGTACTTC,TRBD2,.,TRBV7-2,TRBJ2-5
CASSQDRYNEQFF,TGTGCCAGCAGCCAGGACAGGTACAATGAGCAGTTCTTC,TRBD1,.,TRBV12-3/TRBV12-4,TRBJ2-1